The sequence of this T cell receptor beta chain was determined in a study of blood T cell repertoires in COVID-19. Whole-study context: In each case, the material was cDNA or gDNA derived from T cells, B-cell-depleted T cells, or PBMCs.

Enrolment of Seattle patients took place during active infection, and they were followed longitudinally. This CDR3 is 12 amino acids long. The V end lost 5 bases, the J end lost 1 base, and 6 bases lay between the germline ends. Germline assignment: CDR1 SGHRS and CDR2 YFSETQ. Original handling: Cell counts per sample came from amplifying reference gene primers. TCRdb keeps only in-frame clones here, not all; method: immunoSEQ multiplex PCR. V and J calls and clone size are as listed in that table; D and trimming were resolved from the DNA. The sample yields some 400,000 clones, about 89% seen once. This sequence joins TRBV5-1 and TRBJ1-1; D uncertain. Sample: peripheral blood. The TCR was taken from a woman in her thirties with COVID-19, enrolled during active disease. The CDR3 reads CASREGNTEAFF. CDR3 bases: TGCGCCAGCAGAGAGGGGAACACTGAAGCTTTCTTT.